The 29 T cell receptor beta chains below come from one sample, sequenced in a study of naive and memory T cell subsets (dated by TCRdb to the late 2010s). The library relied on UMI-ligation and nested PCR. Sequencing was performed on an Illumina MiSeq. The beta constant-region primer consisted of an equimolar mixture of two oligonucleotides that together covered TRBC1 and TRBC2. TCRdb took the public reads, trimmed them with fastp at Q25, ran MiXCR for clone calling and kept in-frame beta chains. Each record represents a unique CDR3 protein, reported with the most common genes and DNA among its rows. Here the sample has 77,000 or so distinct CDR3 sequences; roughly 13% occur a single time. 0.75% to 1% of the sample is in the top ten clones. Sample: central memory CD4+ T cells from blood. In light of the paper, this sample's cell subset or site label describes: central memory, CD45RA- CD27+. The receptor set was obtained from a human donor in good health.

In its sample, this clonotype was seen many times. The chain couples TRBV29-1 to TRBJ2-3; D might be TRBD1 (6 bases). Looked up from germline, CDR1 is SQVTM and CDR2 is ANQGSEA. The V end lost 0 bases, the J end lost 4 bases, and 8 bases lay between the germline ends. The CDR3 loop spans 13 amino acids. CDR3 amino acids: CSVEEQGADTQYF. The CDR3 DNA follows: TGCAGCGTTGAAGAACAGGGCGCAGATACGCAGTATTTT.

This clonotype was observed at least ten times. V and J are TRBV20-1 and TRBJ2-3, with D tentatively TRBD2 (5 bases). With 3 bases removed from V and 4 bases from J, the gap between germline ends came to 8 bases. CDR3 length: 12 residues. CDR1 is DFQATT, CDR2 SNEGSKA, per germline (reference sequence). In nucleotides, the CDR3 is TGCAGTGCTAGTGACGGGGCAGATACGCAGTATTTT. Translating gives CSASDGADTQYF.

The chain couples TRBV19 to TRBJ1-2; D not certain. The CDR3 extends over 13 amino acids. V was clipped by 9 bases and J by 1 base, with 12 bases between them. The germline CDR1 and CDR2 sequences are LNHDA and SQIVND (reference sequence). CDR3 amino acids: CASRVRFNYGYTF. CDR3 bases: TGTGCCAGCAGAGTCCGATTTAACTATGGCTACACCTTC. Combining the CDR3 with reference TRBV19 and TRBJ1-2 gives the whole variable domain DGGITQSPKYLFRKEGQNVTLSCEQNLNHDAMYWYRQDPGQGLRLIYYSQIVNDFQKGDIAEGYSVSREKKESFPLTVTSAQKNPTAFYLCASRVRFNYGYTFGSGTRLTVV.

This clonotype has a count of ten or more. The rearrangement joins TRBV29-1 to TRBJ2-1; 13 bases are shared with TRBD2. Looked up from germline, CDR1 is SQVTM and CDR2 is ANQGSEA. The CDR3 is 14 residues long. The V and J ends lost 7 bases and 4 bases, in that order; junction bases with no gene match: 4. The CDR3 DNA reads TGCAGCGCCCCGGGACTAGCGGGATACAATGAGCAGTTCTTC. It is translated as CSAPGLAGYNEQFF.

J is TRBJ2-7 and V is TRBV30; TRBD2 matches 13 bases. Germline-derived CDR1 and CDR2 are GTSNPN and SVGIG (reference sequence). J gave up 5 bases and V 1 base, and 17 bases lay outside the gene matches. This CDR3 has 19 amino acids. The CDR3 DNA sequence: TGTGCCTGGAGTGCGCCCCCGGGACTAGCGGGAATCAGGGATAACGAGCAGTACTTC. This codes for CAWSAPPGLAGIRDNEQYF.

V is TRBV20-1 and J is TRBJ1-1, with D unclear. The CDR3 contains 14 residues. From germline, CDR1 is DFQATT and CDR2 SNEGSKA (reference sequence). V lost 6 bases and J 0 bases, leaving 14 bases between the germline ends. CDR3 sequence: CSALMQPMNTEAFF. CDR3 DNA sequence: TGCAGTGCCTTGATGCAGCCCATGAACACTGAAGCTTTCTTT.

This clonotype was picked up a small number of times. The CDR3 region has the DNA TGTGCCAGCAGTCCTCGACAGGGTTTTGGGGAAAAACTGTTTTTT. Translating it yields CASSPRQGFGEKLFF. The rearrangement uses TRBV28 and TRBJ1-4; 7 nucleotides match TRBD1. With V trimmed by 5 bases and J by 8 bases, 11 bases remained unmatched. This CDR3 spans 15 amino acids. The germline gives CDR1 MDHEN, CDR2 SYDVKM.

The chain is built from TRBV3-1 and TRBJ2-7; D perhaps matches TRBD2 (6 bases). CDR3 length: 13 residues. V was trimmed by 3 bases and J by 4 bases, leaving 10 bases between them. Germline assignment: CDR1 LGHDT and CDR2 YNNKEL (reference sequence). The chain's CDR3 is CASSHTGGYEQYF. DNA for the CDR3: TGTGCCAGCAGCCATACTGGGGGGTACGAGCAGTACTTC.

CDR3 sequence: CASSQEGWGTQYF. Written as DNA, the CDR3 is TGCGCCAGCAGCCAAGAAGGGTGGGGGACCCAGTACTTC. The chain joins TRBV4-3 to TRBJ2-5, with unresolved D. The germline V and J ends were trimmed by 0 bases and 7 bases, with 9 bases remaining between them. The CDR3 runs to 13 residues. From germline, CDR1 is LGHNA and CDR2 YSLEER.

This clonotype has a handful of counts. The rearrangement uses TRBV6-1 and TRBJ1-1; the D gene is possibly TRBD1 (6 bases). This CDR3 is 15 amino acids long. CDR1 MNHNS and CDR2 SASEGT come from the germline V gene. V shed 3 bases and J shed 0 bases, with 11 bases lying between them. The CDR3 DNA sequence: TGTGCCAGCAGTGATATGCAGGGGATGAACACTGAAGCTTTCTTT. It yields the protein CASSDMQGMNTEAFF.

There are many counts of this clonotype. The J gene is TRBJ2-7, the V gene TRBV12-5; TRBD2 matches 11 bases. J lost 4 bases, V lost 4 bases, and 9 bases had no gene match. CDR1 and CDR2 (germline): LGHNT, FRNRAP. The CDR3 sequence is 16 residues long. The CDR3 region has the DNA TGTGCTAGTGGTTCCCGATCGACTAGCGGGGTGTACGAGCAGTACTTC. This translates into CASGSRSTSGVYEQYF.

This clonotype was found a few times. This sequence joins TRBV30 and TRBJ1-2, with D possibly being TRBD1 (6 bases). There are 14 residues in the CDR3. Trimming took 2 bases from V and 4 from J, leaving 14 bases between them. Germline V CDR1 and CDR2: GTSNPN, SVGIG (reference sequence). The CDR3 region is CAWSRGDPAYGYTF. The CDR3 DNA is TGTGCCTGGAGTAGGGGGGACCCGGCCTATGGCTACACCTTC. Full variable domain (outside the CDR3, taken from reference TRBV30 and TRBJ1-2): SQTIHQWPATLVQPVGSPLSLECTVEGTSNPNLYWYRQAAGRGLQLLFYSVGIGQISSEVPQNLSASRPQDRQFILSSKKLLLSDSGFYLCAWSRGDPAYGYTFGSGTRLTVV.

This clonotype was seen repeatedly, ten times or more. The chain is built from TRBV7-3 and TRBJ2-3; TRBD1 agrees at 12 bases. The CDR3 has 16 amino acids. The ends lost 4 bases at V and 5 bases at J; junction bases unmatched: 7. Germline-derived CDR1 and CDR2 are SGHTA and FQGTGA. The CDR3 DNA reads TGTGCCAGCAGCTCGGGGACAGGGGGCAGGATAGATACGCAGTATTTT. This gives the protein CASSSGTGGRIDTQYF.

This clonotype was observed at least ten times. CDR3 protein: CASSLEGFSGRGETQYF. CDR3 nucleotide sequence: TGTGCCAGCAGCTTAGAAGGCTTTAGTGGGAGAGGCGAGACCCAGTACTTC. The chain combines TRBV11-2 with TRBJ2-5; the D gene is possibly TRBD2 (5 bases). V lost 0 bases, J lost 5 bases, and 19 bases lay in between. Germline CDR1 is SGHAT and CDR2 is FQNNGV. This CDR3 spans 17 amino acids.

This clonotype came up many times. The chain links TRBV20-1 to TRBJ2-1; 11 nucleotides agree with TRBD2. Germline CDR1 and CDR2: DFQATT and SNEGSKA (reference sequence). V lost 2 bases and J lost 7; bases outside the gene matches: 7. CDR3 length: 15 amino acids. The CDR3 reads CSARHTSGSGNEQFF. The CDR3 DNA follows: TGCAGTGCTAGACACACTAGCGGGAGCGGGAATGAGCAGTTCTTC.

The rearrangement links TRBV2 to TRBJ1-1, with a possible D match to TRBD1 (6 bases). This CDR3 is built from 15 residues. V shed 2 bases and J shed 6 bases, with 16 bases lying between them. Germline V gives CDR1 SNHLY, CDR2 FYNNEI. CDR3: CASSELDTGISEAFF. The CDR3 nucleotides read TGTGCCAGCAGTGAATTGGACACAGGGATCTCTGAAGCTTTCTTT. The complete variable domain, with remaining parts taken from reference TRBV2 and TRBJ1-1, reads EPEVTQTPSHQVTQMGQEVILRCVPISNHLYFYWYRQILGQKVEFLVSFYNNEISEKSEIFDDQFSVERPDGSNFTLKIRSTKLEDSAMYFCASSELDTGISEAFFGQGTRLTVV.

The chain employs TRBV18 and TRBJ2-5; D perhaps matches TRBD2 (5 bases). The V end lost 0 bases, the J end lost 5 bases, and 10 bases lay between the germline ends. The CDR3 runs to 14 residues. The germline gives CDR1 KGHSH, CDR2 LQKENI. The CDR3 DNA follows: TGTGCCAGCTCACCACCCTACTCGGGGGAGACCCAGTACTTC. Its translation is CASSPPYSGETQYF.

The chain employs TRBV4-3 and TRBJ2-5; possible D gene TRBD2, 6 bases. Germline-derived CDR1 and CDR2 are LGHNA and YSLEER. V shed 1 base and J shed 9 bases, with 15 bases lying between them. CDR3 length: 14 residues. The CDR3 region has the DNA TGCGCCAGCAGCCAAGGGCTGGAGGGGTGGGCCCAGTACTTC. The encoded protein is CASSQGLEGWAQYF.

As DNA, the CDR3 is TGTGCCACCAAGGGGGACGACAATCAGCCCCAGCATTTT. Translated, it gives CATKGDDNQPQHF. This chain connects TRBV24-1 to TRBJ1-5, with D perhaps matching TRBD1 (6 bases). The CDR3 has 13 amino acids. The ends were cut back, 8 bases at V and 3 bases at J, with 10 bases in the middle. Germline V gene data show CDR1 as KGHDR and CDR2 as SFDVKD.

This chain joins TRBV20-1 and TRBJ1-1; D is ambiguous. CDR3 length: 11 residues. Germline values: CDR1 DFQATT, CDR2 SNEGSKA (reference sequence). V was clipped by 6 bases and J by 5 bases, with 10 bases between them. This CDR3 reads CSATPETEAFF. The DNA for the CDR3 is TGCAGTGCCACCCCGGAGACTGAAGCTTTCTTT.

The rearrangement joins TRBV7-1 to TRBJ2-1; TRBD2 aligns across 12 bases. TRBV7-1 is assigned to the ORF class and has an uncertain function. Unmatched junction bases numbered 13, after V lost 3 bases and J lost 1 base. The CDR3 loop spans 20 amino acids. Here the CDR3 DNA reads TGTGCCAGCAGCTCGCGCTGGACTAGCGGGAATTCGGCGTCCTACAATGAGCAGTTCTTC. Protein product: CASSSRWTSGNSASYNEQFF.

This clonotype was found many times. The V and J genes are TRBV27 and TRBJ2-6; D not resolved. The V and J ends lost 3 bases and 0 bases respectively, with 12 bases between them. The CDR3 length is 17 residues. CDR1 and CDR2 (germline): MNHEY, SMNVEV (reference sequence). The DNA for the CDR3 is TGTGCCAGCAGTTTGTTCCGACCGGGCTCTGGGGCCAACGTCCTGACTTTC. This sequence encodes CASSLFRPGSGANVLTF. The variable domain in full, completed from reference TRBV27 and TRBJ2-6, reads EAQVTQNPRYLITVTGKKLTVTCSQNMNHEYMSWYRQDPGLGLRQIYYSMNVEVTDKGDVPEGYKVSRKEKRNFPLILESPSPNQTSLYFCASSLFRPGSGANVLTFGAGSRLTVL.

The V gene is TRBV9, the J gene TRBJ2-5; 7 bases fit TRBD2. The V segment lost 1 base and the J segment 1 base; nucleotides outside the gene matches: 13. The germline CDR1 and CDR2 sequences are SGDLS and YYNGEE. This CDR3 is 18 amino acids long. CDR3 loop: CASSVMAGVLGPQETQYF. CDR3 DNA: TGTGCCAGCAGCGTAATGGCGGGAGTCTTGGGGCCCCAAGAGACCCAGTACTTC.

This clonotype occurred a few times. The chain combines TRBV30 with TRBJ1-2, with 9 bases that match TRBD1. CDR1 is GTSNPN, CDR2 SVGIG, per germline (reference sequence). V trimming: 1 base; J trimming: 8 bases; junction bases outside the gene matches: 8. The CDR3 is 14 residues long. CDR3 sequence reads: CAWSGTGGPGGYTF. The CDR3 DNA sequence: TGTGCCTGGAGTGGTACAGGGGGCCCAGGCGGCTACACCTTC.

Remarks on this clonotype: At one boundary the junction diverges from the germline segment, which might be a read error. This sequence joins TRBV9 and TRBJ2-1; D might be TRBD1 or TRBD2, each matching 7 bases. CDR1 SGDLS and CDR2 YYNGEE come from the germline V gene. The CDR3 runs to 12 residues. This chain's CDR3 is CASSVGGRGLVF. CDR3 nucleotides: TGTGCCAGCAGCGTAGGAGGGAGGGGGCTGGTCTTC.

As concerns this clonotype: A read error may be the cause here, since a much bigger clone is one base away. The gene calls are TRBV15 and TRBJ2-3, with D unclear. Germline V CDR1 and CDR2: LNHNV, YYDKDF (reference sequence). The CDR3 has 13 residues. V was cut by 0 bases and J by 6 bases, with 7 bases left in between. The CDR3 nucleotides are TGTGCCACCAGCAGAGATCGGGTGGATACGCAGTATTTT. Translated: CATSRDRVDTQYF.

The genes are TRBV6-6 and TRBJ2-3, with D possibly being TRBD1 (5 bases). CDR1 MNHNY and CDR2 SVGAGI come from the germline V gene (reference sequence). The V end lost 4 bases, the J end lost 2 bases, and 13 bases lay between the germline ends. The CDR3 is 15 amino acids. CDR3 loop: CASSSPGRSTDTQYF. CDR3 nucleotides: TGTGCCAGCAGTTCCCCAGGGCGGTCCACAGATACGCAGTATTTT.

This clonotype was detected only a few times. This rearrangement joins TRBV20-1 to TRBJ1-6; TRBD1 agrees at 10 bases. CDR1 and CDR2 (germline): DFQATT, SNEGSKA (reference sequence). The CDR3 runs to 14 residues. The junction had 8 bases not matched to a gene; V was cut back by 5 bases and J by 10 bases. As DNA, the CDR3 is TGCAGTGCTTCTCGACAGGGGGCGGACTCACCCCTCCACTTT. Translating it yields CSASRQGADSPLHF.

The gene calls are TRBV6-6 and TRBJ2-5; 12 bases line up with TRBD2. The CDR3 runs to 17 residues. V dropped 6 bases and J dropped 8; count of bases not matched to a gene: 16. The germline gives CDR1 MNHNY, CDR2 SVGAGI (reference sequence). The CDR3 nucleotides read TGTGCCAGCAGCCCCTGGACTAGCGGGATTGGGGGGCATACCCAGTACTTC. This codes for CASSPWTSGIGGHTQYF.